This T cell receptor beta chain was identified during a study of T-cell memory formation after mild COVID-19. Study-wide findings and caveats: Contracting CD4+ clones were located mainly in CM and EM, and CD8+ clones in EMRA.

The V gene lost 0 bases and the J gene lost 8 bases, with 14 bases spanning the gap. CDR1 and CDR2 from the germline V gene are KGHSH and LQKENI. This CDR3 is built from 15 residues. In the case of this clonotype: What it recognizes is unknown.

MiXCR, applied by TCRdb to the 5' RACE reads, yields one record per CDR3 protein. This table holds hundreds of thousands of distinct CDR3 sequences, around 25% found once. V is TRBV18 and J is TRBJ2-1; the D is unclear. The sequenced sample consisted of PBMCs or a T cell subset sorted from them (not recorded which). This sequence originates from an adult woman who had mild COVID-19 (a few samples of this study predate the infection). Cell type and time point are not known. CDR3 protein: CASSPPNYGFHEQFF. In nucleotides, the CDR3 is TGTGCCAGCTCACCACCAAACTACGGGTTTCATGAGCAGTTCTTC.